This entry features one T cell receptor (beta chain) sequence. From germline, CDR1 is SNHLY and CDR2 FYNNEI. CDR3 length equals 12 residues. Trimming cost V 6 bases and J 7 bases, with 12 bases left between them. This sample is part of a study of blood T cell repertoires in COVID-19. Study-wide context: The United States, Italy and Spain were the sources of the acute and convalescent COVID-19 samples. T cells, B-cell-depleted T cells, or PBMCs supplied cDNA or gDNA.

Per the study methods: Reference gene primer amplification gave nucleated cell count estimates. The assay was immunoSEQ multiplex PCR, and TCRdb's table has in-frame clones only and misses some. D and trimming come from the DNA, and the V and J calls and clone size come from that table. The repertoire holds roughly 300,000 clones, with around 87% as singletons. The specimen was peripheral blood. V is TRBV2 and J is TRBJ1-2; weak D call: TRBD1 (5 bases). The TCR originated in a woman aged 40 to 50 who had recovered from COVID-19. DNA of the CDR3: TGTGCCAGCAGGGCGGGGGGAAGTGGCTACACCTTC. Its translation is CASRAGGSGYTF. The complete variable domain, with remaining parts taken from reference TRBV2 and TRBJ1-2, reads EPEVTQTPSHQVTQMGQEVILRCVPISNHLYFYWYRQILGQKVEFLVSFYNNEISEKSEIFDDQFSVERPDGSNFTLKIRSTKLEDSAMYFCASRAGGSGYTFGSGTRLTVV.